The subject of this entry is one T cell receptor (beta chain). Its target is not known. This specimen belongs to a study of identifying expanded T cells in peripheral blood. Findings of the study overall: Variance in clone template counts between approximately two-week samples significantly increased with total template count across all healthy donors.

Collection occurred without any documented infections or immune events in donors. V was cut by 0 bases and J by 4 bases, with 13 bases left in between. This CDR3 is built from 15 residues. Germline CDR1 SGHRS, CDR2 YFSETQ. Method: immunoSEQ multiplex PCR; TCRdb's copy keeps in-frame clones and lacks some. The sample records some 100,000 clones, 88% being singletons. This chain connects TRBV5-1 to TRBJ1-2, with D tentatively TRBD1 (6 bases). The clonotype originates from a person aged 18 to 75 in good health. The sample consisted of blood. For the CDR3, the DNA is TGCGCCAGCAGCTTGGCCTTGACAGGACTCTATGGCTACACCTTC. This sequence encodes CASSLALTGLYGYTF.